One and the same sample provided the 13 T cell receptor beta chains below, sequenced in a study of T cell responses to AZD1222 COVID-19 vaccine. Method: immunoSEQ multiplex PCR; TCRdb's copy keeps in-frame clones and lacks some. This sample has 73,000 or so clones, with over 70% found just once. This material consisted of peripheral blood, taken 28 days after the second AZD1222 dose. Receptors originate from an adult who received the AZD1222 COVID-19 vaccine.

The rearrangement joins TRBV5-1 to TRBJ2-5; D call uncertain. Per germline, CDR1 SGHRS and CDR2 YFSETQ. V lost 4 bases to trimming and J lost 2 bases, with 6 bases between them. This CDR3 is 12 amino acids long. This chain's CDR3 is CASSDTQETQYF. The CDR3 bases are TGCGCCAGCAGCGATACGCAAGAGACCCAGTACTTC.

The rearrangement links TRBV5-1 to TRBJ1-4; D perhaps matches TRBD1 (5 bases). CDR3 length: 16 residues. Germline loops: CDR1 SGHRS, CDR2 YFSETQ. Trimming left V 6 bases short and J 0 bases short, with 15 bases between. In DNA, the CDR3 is TGCGCCAGCACGGTCCAGGGCCCCACAACTAATGAAAAACTGTTTTTT. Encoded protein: CASTVQGPTTNEKLFF.

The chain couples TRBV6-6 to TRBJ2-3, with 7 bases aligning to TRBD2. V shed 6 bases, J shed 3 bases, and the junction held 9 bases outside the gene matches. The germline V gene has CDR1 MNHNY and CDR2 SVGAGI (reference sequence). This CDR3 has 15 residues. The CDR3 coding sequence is TGTGCCAGCAGCCCGGGACTACTGGCGACAGATACGCAGTATTTT. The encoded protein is CASSPGLLATDTQYF.

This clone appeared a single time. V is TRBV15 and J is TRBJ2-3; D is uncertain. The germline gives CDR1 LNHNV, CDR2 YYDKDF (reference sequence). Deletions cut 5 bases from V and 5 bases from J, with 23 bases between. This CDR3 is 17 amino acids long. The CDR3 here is CATSALRTIGIRDTQYF. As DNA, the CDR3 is TGTGCCACCAGCGCGCTGAGGACCATCGGAATTAGAGATACGCAGTATTTT.

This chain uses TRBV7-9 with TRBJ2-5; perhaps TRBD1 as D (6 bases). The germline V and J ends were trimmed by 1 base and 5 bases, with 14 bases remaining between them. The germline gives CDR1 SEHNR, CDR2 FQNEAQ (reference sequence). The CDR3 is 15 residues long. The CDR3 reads CASSLVGQGLETQYF. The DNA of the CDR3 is TGTGCCAGCAGCTTAGTCGGGCAGGGGCTGGAGACCCAGTACTTC.

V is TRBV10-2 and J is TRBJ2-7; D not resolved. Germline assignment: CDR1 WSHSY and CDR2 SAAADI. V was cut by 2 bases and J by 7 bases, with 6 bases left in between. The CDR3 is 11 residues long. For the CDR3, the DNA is TGCGCCAGCAGTGAGCGCAATGAGCAGTACTTC. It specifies CASSERNEQYF.

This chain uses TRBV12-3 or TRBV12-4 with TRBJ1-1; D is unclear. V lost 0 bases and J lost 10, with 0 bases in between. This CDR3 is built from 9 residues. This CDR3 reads CASSLAAFF. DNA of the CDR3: TGTGCCAGCAGTTTAGCAGCTTTCTTT.

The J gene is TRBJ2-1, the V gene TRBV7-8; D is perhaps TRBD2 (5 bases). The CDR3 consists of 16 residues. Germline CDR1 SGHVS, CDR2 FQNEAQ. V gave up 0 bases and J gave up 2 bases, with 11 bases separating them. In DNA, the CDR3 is TGTGCCAGCAGCTTAGCTGAGGGTTTAACCTACAATGAGCAGTTCTTC. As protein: CASSLAEGLTYNEQFF.

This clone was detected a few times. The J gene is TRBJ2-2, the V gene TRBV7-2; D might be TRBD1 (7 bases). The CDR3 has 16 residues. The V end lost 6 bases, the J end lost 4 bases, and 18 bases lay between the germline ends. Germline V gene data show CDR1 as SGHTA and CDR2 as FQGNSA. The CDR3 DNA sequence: TGTGCCAGCAGTACCGGGCGCAGGGGGGCCACCGGGGAGCTGTTTTTT. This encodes CASSTGRRGATGELFF. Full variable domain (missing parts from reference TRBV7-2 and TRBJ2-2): GAGVSQSPSNKVTEKGKDVELRCDPISGHTALYWYRQSLGQGLEFLIYFQGNSAPDKSGLPSDRFSAERTGGSVSTLTIQRTQQEDSAVYLCASSTGRRGATGELFFGEGSRLTVL.

CDR3: CASIPESRTSGPSHYEQYF. DNA of the CDR3: TGTGCCAGCATTCCTGAAAGCCGGACTAGCGGGCCGTCGCACTACGAGCAGTACTTC. The chain employs TRBV27 and TRBJ2-7, with TRBD2 identical over 11 bases. The trim removed 7 bases at V and 3 bases at J, leaving 20 bases unmatched. The germline V gene encodes CDR1 MNHEY and CDR2 SMNVEV (reference sequence). The CDR3 runs 19 residues.

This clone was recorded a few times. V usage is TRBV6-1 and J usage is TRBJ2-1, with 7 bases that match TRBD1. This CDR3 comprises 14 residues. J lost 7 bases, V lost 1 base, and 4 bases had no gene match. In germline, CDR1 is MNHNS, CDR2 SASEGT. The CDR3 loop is CASSEGPGGNEQFF. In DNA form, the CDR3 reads TGTGCCAGCAGTGAAGGTCCAGGGGGTAATGAGCAGTTCTTC.

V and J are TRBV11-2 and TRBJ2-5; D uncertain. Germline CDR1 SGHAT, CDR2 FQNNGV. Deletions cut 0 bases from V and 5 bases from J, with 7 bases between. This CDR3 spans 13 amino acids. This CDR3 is CASSLDPWETQYF. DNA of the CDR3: TGTGCCAGCAGCTTAGATCCGTGGGAGACCCAGTACTTC.

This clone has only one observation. CDR3 DNA: TGTGCCAGCAGTTACTCGCCGCGGACTGAAGCTTTCTTT. This sequence encodes CASSYSPRTEAFF. The chain carries TRBV6-5 and TRBJ1-1; D gene uncertain. CDR1 and CDR2 from the germline V gene are MNHEY and SVGAGI. The V gene lost 0 bases and the J gene lost 5 bases, with 7 bases spanning the gap. This CDR3 is built from 13 residues.